This TCR beta chain comes out of a study of T cells in Graves' hyperthyroidism and ophthalmopathy. Study-level information: Staff took peripheral blood when the initial diagnosis was made, before any treatment began.

This CDR3 is 16 amino acids long. Trimming pared 4 bases from V and 10 bases from J, leaving 20 bases between. Regions amplified from RNA transcripts were the TCR beta CDR3 regions. A first-round RT-PCR of the TCR CDR3 used the HTBI primer set. TCRdb reprocessed the multiplex PCR reads via MiXCR and lists one record per CDR3 protein. Among hundreds of thousands of distinct CDR3 sequences listed, around 20% were seen once. Exclusion of a patient resulted from uncontrolled infection, other autoimmune disease, pregnancy or lactation. Clinicians diagnosed patients from clinical symptoms, serum thyroxine and TRAb, thyroid ultrasound and orbital computed tomography.

The rearrangement joins TRBV12-3 or TRBV12-4 to TRBJ1-6, with TRBD1 as a possible D gene (6 bases). Sequencing used blood. The TCR was taken from a man aged 25 to 40 with Graves' ophthalmopathy. DNA for the CDR3: TGTGCCAGCAGTTCAGTAATGAGGGGGATTGAATCACCCCTCCACTTT. Protein product: CASSSVMRGIESPLHF.